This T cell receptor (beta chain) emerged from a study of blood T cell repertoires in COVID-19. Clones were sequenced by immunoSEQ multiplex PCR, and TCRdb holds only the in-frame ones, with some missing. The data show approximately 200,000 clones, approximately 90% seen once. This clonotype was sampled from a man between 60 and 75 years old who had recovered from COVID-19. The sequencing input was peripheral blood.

The CDR3 nucleotides are TGTGCCACCAGTGATGCACAGGGGAACACCGGGGAGCTGTTTTTT. Its protein is CATSDAQGNTGELFF. The chain is built from TRBV24-1 and TRBJ2-2; possibly TRBD1 for D (6 bases). The CDR3 is 15 residues long. CDR1 is KGHDR and CDR2 is SFDVKD in the germline V gene. Trimming shortened V by 3 bases and J by 1 base, and 8 bases separated the two germline ends.